The 15 T cell receptor beta chains below come from one sample, sequenced in a study of early T cells in non-severe SARS-CoV-2 infection. TCRdb ran MiXCR on the 5' RACE reads and lists one entry per CDR3 protein. Of around 63,000 distinct CDR3 sequences in the sample, 10% to 15% are singletons; the top ten hold about 4.4%. The sequenced material came from whole blood. All receptors come from an adult who was a healthcare worker with PCR-confirmed SARS-CoV-2 infection or an uninfected control (not recorded which).

V and J are TRBV5-1 and TRBJ1-4; no clear D. Germline V gene sequence: CDR1 SGHRS, CDR2 YFSETQ. Trimming stripped 2 bases from V and 0 bases from J, with 5 bases between. The length of the CDR3 is 14 residues. CDR3 in DNA: TGCGCCAGCAGCTTTTCGGCAACTAATGAAAAACTGTTTTTT. Translated: CASSFSATNEKLFF.

The sample holds many counts of this clonotype. The rearrangement links TRBV2 to TRBJ2-2, with D possibly TRBD1 on 6 matching bases. With 7 bases removed from V and 2 bases from J, the gap between germline ends came to 11 bases. Germline-derived CDR1 and CDR2 are SNHLY and FYNNEI. This CDR3 is 14 amino acids long. CDR3 region: CASTRTVNTGELFF. The CDR3 coding sequence is TGTGCCAGCACCCGGACAGTAAACACCGGGGAGCTGTTTTTT.

This chain uses TRBV20-1 with TRBJ2-1; 8 bases are shared with TRBD2. This CDR3 region has 14 residues. In germline, CDR1 is DFQATT, CDR2 SNEGSKA (reference sequence). Trimming at V came to 7 bases and at J to 3 bases, leaving 8 bases not matched to a gene. In DNA, the CDR3 is TGCAGTGGCGCCGGGGGGGCGGGCTACAATGAGCAGTTCTTC. Protein product: CSGAGGAGYNEQFF.

This clonotype was found many times. The genes are TRBV27 and TRBJ2-2; D is tentatively TRBD1 or TRBD2 (6 bases each). Germline V gene data show CDR1 as MNHEY and CDR2 as SMNVEV (reference sequence). The CDR3 runs to 15 residues. V was cut by 6 bases and J by 0 bases, with 11 bases left in between. The CDR3 region is CASRPGASNTGELFF. For the CDR3, the DNA is TGTGCCAGCAGGCCGGGGGCCTCGAACACCGGGGAGCTGTTTTTT.

The sample holds a few counts of this clonotype. This chain joins TRBV29-1 and TRBJ1-1, with D hard to call. This CDR3 is built from 12 residues. Germline assignment: CDR1 SQVTM and CDR2 ANQGSEA. V was trimmed by 1 base and J by 12 bases, leaving 15 bases between them. The CDR3 loop is CSVEGTSGGTFF. The CDR3 nucleotides are TGCAGCGTTGAAGGGACGTCGGGTGGAACTTTCTTT.

This clonotype was detected ten times or more. The rearrangement uses TRBV5-1 and TRBJ2-3, with D perhaps TRBD1 (5 bases). CDR3 length: 14 amino acids. Germline-derived CDR1 and CDR2 are SGHRS and YFSETQ. V lost 9 bases to trimming and J lost 2 bases, with 16 bases between them. CDR3 loop: CATQDSTVTDTQYF. Here the CDR3 DNA reads TGCGCCACCCAGGATTCGACAGTCACAGATACGCAGTATTTT.

The chain combines TRBV11-2 with TRBJ2-6, with unresolved D. From germline, CDR1 is SGHAT and CDR2 FQNNGV. This CDR3 has 15 amino acids. V lost 5 bases and J lost 4, with 12 bases in between. The CDR3 DNA follows: TGTGCCAGCAGCAAACCGGGCCCAGGGGCCAACGTCCTGACTTTC. Amino acids: CASSKPGPGANVLTF.

This clonotype came up many times. The chain uses TRBV24-1 and TRBJ1-1; D not resolved. V was shortened by 3 bases and J by 3 bases, with 7 bases between the two germline ends. CDR3 size: 13 residues. Germline V lookup: CDR1 KGHDR, CDR2 SFDVKD. CDR3 nucleotide sequence: TGTGCCACCAGTGATAGCTCCTACACTGAAGCTTTCTTT. Protein product: CATSDSSYTEAFF.

This clonotype was seen repeatedly, ten times or more. V is TRBV12-3 or TRBV12-4 and J is TRBJ1-5; the D gene is possibly TRBD1 (5 bases). This CDR3 has 16 amino acids. The V end was cut by 7 bases, the J end by 0 bases, with 16 bases between. CDR3 protein: CASTTPTDFSNQPQHF. In DNA, the CDR3 is TGTGCCAGCACCACACCGACAGACTTTAGCAATCAGCCCCAGCATTTT.

This rearrangement joins TRBV6-5 to TRBJ2-3, with D tentatively TRBD2 (7 bases). The CDR3 covers 15 residues. Trimming left V 2 bases short and J 1 base short, with 10 bases between. Per germline, CDR1 MNHEY and CDR2 SVGAGI. The CDR3 DNA reads as TGTGCCAGCAGTTACGAGGGGGGGGGCACAGATACGCAGTATTTT. This encodes CASSYEGGGTDTQYF.

This clonotype was observed at least ten times. The V call is TRBV3-1, the J call TRBJ1-6; 7 bases map to TRBD1. This CDR3 region has 14 residues. Unmatched junction bases numbered 5, after V lost 2 bases and J lost 10 bases. Germline V CDR1 and CDR2: LGHDT, YNNKEL (reference sequence). CDR3 loop: CASSQQTGDSPLHF. The CDR3 coding sequence is TGTGCCAGCAGCCAACAAACAGGGGACTCACCCCTCCACTTT.

This clonotype was observed at least ten times. The genes are TRBV20-1 and TRBJ2-4; weak D call: TRBD2 (5 bases). V was shortened by 6 bases and J by 0 bases, with 12 bases between the two germline ends. This CDR3 spans 14 amino acids. Germline V gene lookup returns CDR1 DFQATT and CDR2 SNEGSKA (reference sequence). CDR3 sequence reads: CSARDYLAKNIQYF. The CDR3 DNA follows: TGCAGTGCACGGGATTACCTAGCCAAAAACATTCAGTACTTC.

In DNA form, the CDR3 reads TGCAGCGGTACCCGGGGGGTCACAGATACGCAGTATTTT. Its translation: CSGTRGVTDTQYF. The gene calls are TRBV29-1 and TRBJ2-3; 7 bases are shared with TRBD2. Losses at the gene ends were 7 bases for V and 2 bases for J; bases not matched to a gene: 6. The length of the CDR3 is 13 residues. Germline CDR1 SQVTM, CDR2 ANQGSEA.

This clonotype was found many times. The V call is TRBV29-1, the J call TRBJ1-1; D might be TRBD1 (5 bases). V dropped 3 bases and J dropped 0 bases, with 14 bases sitting between them. The length of the CDR3 is 15 residues. Germline V gene data show CDR1 as SQVTM and CDR2 as ANQGSEA. The CDR3 here is CSVDRDSVLNTEAFF. The CDR3 DNA is TGCAGCGTTGATCGGGACTCCGTTTTGAACACTGAAGCTTTCTTT.

This clonotype was counted between two and nine times. The rearrangement links TRBV6-5 to TRBJ1-1; 9 bases match TRBD1. Losses at the gene ends were 4 bases for V and 6 bases for J; bases not matched to a gene: 6. This CDR3 is built from 14 residues. Germline-derived CDR1 and CDR2 are MNHEY and SVGAGI. For the CDR3, the DNA is TGTGCCAGCAGTTTATACAGGGGGCAAGCTGAAGCTTTCTTT. It yields the protein CASSLYRGQAEAFF.